The TCR beta chain under discussion was sequenced for a study of blood T cell repertoires in COVID-19. Study-level background: Material from acute and convalescent COVID-19 was sourced from the United States, Italy and Spain.

Trimming at V came to 6 bases and at J to 7 bases, leaving 10 bases not matched to a gene. The germline V gene has CDR1 MNHEY and CDR2 SVGAGI. The CDR3 totals 15 residues. Participants' own reports of clinical history determined their cohort assignment. Either two negative PCRs, clearance, or symptom resolution qualified Cohort 3 donors as recovered. Per the authors' pipeline: Reference gene primer amplification gave estimated nucleated cell counts. TCRdb's copy holds only in-frame clones and misses some; the assay was immunoSEQ multiplex PCR. V and J calls and clone size are given by that table; D and trimming were obtained from the DNA. The data contain about 330,000 clones, roughly 90% of them seen just once; the ten biggest clones take up more than 0.9%.

The receptor's source is a woman aged 30 to 39 who had recovered from COVID-19. Sequencing was carried out using PBMCs or T cells enriched from blood (not recorded which). The chain couples TRBV6-5 to TRBJ1-4; 8 bases are shared with TRBD1. The CDR3 DNA follows: TGTGCCAGCAGCCCACAGGGGGGGAGGAGTGAAAAACTGTTTTTT. Protein product: CASSPQGGRSEKLFF.